The 18 T cell receptor beta chains below all came from one sample that was sequenced in a study of blood T cells in healthy people across ages. The use of a sample-barcoded 5' primer and a J-beta primer mix characterized a second PCR of about 7 to 12 cycles. TCRdb analysed the 5' RACE reads with MiXCR anew, one entry per CDR3 protein. Here the sample spans hundreds of thousands of distinct CDR3 sequences, 52% being singletons. The sample consisted of blood. The origin of the receptors is a woman of 80 years or more in good health.

V and J are TRBV20-1 and TRBJ2-5, with a weak D call TRBD1 (5 bases). This CDR3 has 18 residues. Germline V CDR1 and CDR2: DFQATT, SNEGSKA (reference sequence). CDR3 sequence (DNA): TGCAGCGCCACGTTGGGGCTAGTAACCTTGGGGCTGGAAGAGACCCAGTACTTC. This encodes CSATLGLVTLGLEETQYF.

This clonotype came up a few times. The genes are TRBV5-1 and TRBJ1-2; possible D gene TRBD1, 6 bases. V was shortened by 0 bases and J by 8 bases, with 14 bases between the two germline ends. The CDR3 is 14 residues long. Germline V lookup: CDR1 SGHRS, CDR2 YFSETQ. CDR3 protein: CASSLGSGAGGYTF. The DNA for the CDR3 is TGCGCCAGCAGCTTGGGATCAGGGGCAGGCGGCTACACCTTC.

At least ten counts were recorded for this clonotype. This may be a read error: a much more frequent sequence differs by one nucleotide. The rearrangement uses TRBV6-5 and TRBJ1-2; D uncertain. CDR3 length: 14 residues. The germline gives CDR1 MNHEY, CDR2 SVGAGI. V was pared by 5 bases and J by 6 bases, with 16 bases between. CDR3 sequence: CASSVAGPENGYTF. CDR3 DNA: TGTGCCAGCAGTGTCGCCGGGCCGGAAAATGGCTACACCTTC.

J is TRBJ2-5 and V is TRBV29-1; possibly TRBD2 for D (5 bases). The V gene's germline CDR1 is SQVTM and CDR2 ANQGSEA. CDR3 size: 12 residues. V was pared by 6 bases and J by 0 bases, with 8 bases between. CDR3 loop: CSVTGDQETQYF. The CDR3 coding sequence is TGCAGCGTCACCGGGGACCAAGAGACCCAGTACTTC.

In its sample, this clonotype was seen a few times. V usage is TRBV2 and J usage is TRBJ1-1, with unresolved D. Between the trimmed V and J ends, which lost 4 bases and 1 base, there was a span of 7 bases. From germline, CDR1 is SNHLY and CDR2 FYNNEI. The CDR3 runs 13 residues. Written as DNA, the CDR3 is TGTGCCAGCAGTGCGGACGGGAACACTGAAGCTTTCTTT. This gives the protein CASSADGNTEAFF.

The rearrangement uses TRBV25-1 and TRBJ1-2; the D gene is possibly TRBD1 (6 bases). V lost 3 bases and J 8 bases, leaving 10 bases between the germline ends. Germline V gene sequence: CDR1 MGHDK, CDR2 SYGVNS. The CDR3 is 12 amino acids. The CDR3 DNA sequence: TGTGCCAGCAGTGATCCCGGGACAGGCTACACCTTC. Translation gives CASSDPGTGYTF.

Worth noting for this clonotype: A far larger clone is one nucleotide away, so this likely arose from a read error. CDR3 DNA sequence: TGCAGTGGACAGAGGGGCACAGATACGCAGTATTTT. Protein sequence: CSGQRGTDTQYF. The J gene is TRBJ2-3, the V gene TRBV20-1, with D possibly called TRBD1 or TRBD2 (5 bases each). Germline V gene lookup returns CDR1 DFQATT and CDR2 SNEGSKA (reference sequence). This CDR3 has 12 residues. Trimming cost V 7 bases and J 1 base, with 9 bases left between them.

A remark on this clonotype: Relative to the germline gene, one junction end is altered; a read error may explain this. V gene TRBV16 combines with J gene TRBJ1-2; no clear D gene. CDR3 size: 16 residues. Germline CDR1 is KGHSY and CDR2 is FQNENV. CDR3 sequence: CANSPKLQRLNYGYTF. In DNA form, the CDR3 reads TGTGCCAACAGCCCTAAGCTACAGAGACTGAACTATGGCTACACCTTC.

This chain joins TRBV20-1 and TRBJ2-3, with TRBD2 matching over 10 bases. There are 18 residues in the CDR3. Germline V gene lookup returns CDR1 DFQATT and CDR2 SNEGSKA (reference sequence). The trim removed 1 base at V and 2 bases at J, leaving 12 bases unmatched. CDR3 DNA sequence: TGCAGTGCTAGAGGGGATATAGGGCTAGCGGGGGCCACAGATACGCAGTATTTT. This encodes CSARGDIGLAGATDTQYF.

The gene calls are TRBV20-1 and TRBJ1-4; D may be TRBD1 (6 bases). V gave up 3 bases and J gave up 10 bases, with 15 bases separating them. The CDR3 totals 13 residues. Germline V gene sequence: CDR1 DFQATT, CDR2 SNEGSKA (reference sequence). The CDR3 loop is CSASKGVGGKLFF. The DNA for the CDR3 is TGCAGTGCTAGTAAGGGGGTTGGTGGAAAACTGTTTTTT.

Concerning this clonotype: A much larger clone is a single base away; this may be a read error. The chain combines TRBV20-1 with TRBJ2-3, with 10 bases fitting TRBD2. With V trimmed by 5 bases and J by 4 bases, 12 bases remained unmatched. From germline, CDR1 is DFQATT and CDR2 SNEGSKA (reference sequence). CDR3 length: 16 residues. The CDR3 here is CSACHRVGTSADTQYF. The CDR3, as DNA: TGCAGTGCTTGCCACAGGGTAGGGACTAGCGCAGATACGCAGTATTTT.

V gene TRBV18 combines with J gene TRBJ2-1, with 9 bases lining up with TRBD1. V trimming: 3 bases; J trimming: 6 bases; junction bases outside the gene matches: 6. This CDR3 has 15 residues. Germline CDR1 and CDR2: KGHSH and LQKENI. As DNA, the CDR3 is TGTGCCAGCTCACCGGGACAGGGCAAGTCCAATGAGCAGTTCTTC. The encoded protein is CASSPGQGKSNEQFF.

With regard to this clonotype: A single base separates this from a much larger clone, so it may be a read error. This rearrangement joins TRBV27 to TRBJ2-7; 12 bases agree with TRBD2. This CDR3 region has 15 residues. CDR1 is MNHEY, CDR2 SMNVEV, per germline (reference sequence). This CDR3 reads CTSSSQLAGGYEQYF. The CDR3 DNA is TGTACCAGCAGTTCCCAACTAGCGGGAGGCTACGAGCAGTACTTC.

The chain uses TRBV20-1 and TRBJ1-1, with 9 bases that match TRBD1. The CDR3 is 13 amino acids. The V and J ends lost 6 bases and 4 bases, in that order; junction bases with no gene match: 6. Germline V gene data show CDR1 as DFQATT and CDR2 as SNEGSKA (reference sequence). CDR3 in DNA: TGCAGTGCCCGCGGGACAGGGACCACTGAAGCTTTCTTT. It encodes CSARGTGTTEAFF.

The chain carries TRBV2 and TRBJ2-3; no clear D gene. The CDR3 spans 15 residues. CDR1 is SNHLY, CDR2 FYNNEI, per germline. The V and J ends lost 2 bases and 1 base respectively, with 10 bases between them. CDR3 loop: CASSEWTTRTDTQYF. CDR3 coding DNA: TGTGCCAGCAGTGAATGGACCACCCGCACAGATACGCAGTATTTT. Full variable domain (rest looked up from reference TRBV2 and TRBJ2-3): EPEVTQTPSHQVTQMGQEVILRCVPISNHLYFYWYRQILGQKVEFLVSFYNNEISEKSEIFDDQFSVERPDGSNFTLKIRSTKLEDSAMYFCASSEWTTRTDTQYFGPGTRLTVL.

As concerns this clonotype: This may stem from a read error, because a much larger clone lies one nucleotide away. The chain uses TRBV12-3 or TRBV12-4 and TRBJ2-7; TRBD2 aligns across 8 bases. CDR3 length: 15 amino acids. CDR3 sequence: CAGSFGGVELFGQYF. CDR3 DNA sequence: TGTGCCGGCAGTTTCGGGGGGGTGGAACTATTTGGGCAGTACTTC.

This clonotype came up many times. The chain is built from TRBV9 and TRBJ2-3; tentative D call: TRBD2 (6 bases). This CDR3 is built from 16 residues. Trimming pared 2 bases from V and 1 base from J, leaving 14 bases between. Germline V lookup: CDR1 SGDLS, CDR2 YYNGEE. The CDR3 DNA is TGTGCCAGCAGCGTCGGCGGGAACGGGGGCACAGATACGCAGTATTTT. Protein sequence: CASSVGGNGGTDTQYF.

This clonotype was seen a single time. The chain combines TRBV7-2 with TRBJ2-7; TRBD1 agrees at 7 bases. The junction had 11 bases not matched to a gene; V was cut back by 6 bases and J by 0 bases. The CDR3 loop spans 16 amino acids. Germline V gene data show CDR1 as SGHTA and CDR2 as FQGNSA. CDR3 bases: TGTGCCAGCAGTAAATGGACAGGAGAGAGCTCCTACGAGCAGTACTTC. This translates into CASSKWTGESSYEQYF.